Each of the 28 T cell receptor beta chains below was sequenced from the same sample in a study of neurological immune-mediated disorders. TCRdb passed the 5' RACE reads through MiXCR, listing each CDR3 protein once. The table includes 55,000 to 65,000 distinct CDR3 sequences, approximately 3.7% detected once. The specimen sequenced was PBMCs. These receptors all stem from a woman between 45 and 65 years old with multiple sclerosis.

In this sample, this clonotype turned up many times. The rearrangement uses TRBV24-1 and TRBJ1-5, with D unresolved. Deletions cut 4 bases from V and 1 base from J, with 1 base between. Per germline, CDR1 KGHDR and CDR2 SFDVKD. There are 12 residues in the CDR3. CDR3 coding DNA: TGTGCCACCAGTGAAAGCAATCAGCCCCAGCATTTT. The encoded protein is CATSESNQPQHF.

This clonotype has only a few counts. The missing conserved phenylalanine or tryptophan at the end of this CDR3 makes a read error likely. This chain uses TRBV11-2 with TRBJ1-2, with D unclear. CDR3 length equals 13 residues. Trimming took off 4 bases at V and 3 bases at J, with 9 bases between the two ends. Germline loops: CDR1 SGHAT, CDR2 FQNNGV. The CDR3 protein is CASSSIRDYGYTN. The CDR3 DNA reads as TGTGCCAGCAGCTCCATCCGGGACTATGGCTACACCAAC.

The CDR3: CASTSGTEGNTIYF. The CDR3 nucleotides are TGCGCCAGCACCTCCGGGACGGAGGGAAACACCATATATTTT. V gene TRBV5-1 combines with J gene TRBJ1-3; possible D gene TRBD1, 5 bases. Germline values: CDR1 SGHRS, CDR2 YFSETQ. The CDR3 totals 14 residues. The V gene lost 6 bases and the J gene lost 4 bases, with 14 bases spanning the gap.

The sample holds many counts of this clonotype. The junction shows a germline mismatch at one end, possibly a read error. This chain links TRBV20-1 with TRBJ1-6; D is unresolved. The CDR3 consists of 14 residues. In germline, CDR1 is DFQATT, CDR2 SNEGSKA (reference sequence). DNA for the CDR3: TGCAGTGCTCGTCCCGGGATACCTAATTCACCCCTCAACTTT. This translates into CSARPGIPNSPLNF.

This rearrangement joins TRBV7-8 to TRBJ2-7; D is tentatively TRBD1 or TRBD2 (6 bases each). Germline CDR1 and CDR2: SGHVS and FQNEAQ. The CDR3 loop spans 15 amino acids. Trimming removed 5 bases at V and 6 bases at J, with 20 bases between. The CDR3 region is CASSPTSTGRSEQYF. CDR3 DNA sequence: TGTGCCAGCAGCCCGACCTCCACAGGGAGGAGCGAGCAGTACTTC. The complete variable domain, with remaining parts taken from reference TRBV7-8 and TRBJ2-7, reads GAGVSQSPRYKVAKRGQDVALRCDPISGHVSLFWYQQALGQGPEFLTYFQNEAQLDKSGLPSDRFFAERPEGSVSTLKIQRTQQEDSAVYLCASSPTSTGRSEQYFGPGTRLTVT.

This clonotype was found many times. J is TRBJ1-1 and V is TRBV12-3 or TRBV12-4, with 12 bases fitting TRBD1. J lost 7 bases, V lost 3 bases, and 3 bases had no gene match. The CDR3 is made up of 14 amino acids. CDR3 DNA sequence: TGTGCCAGCAGTTTGGGACAGGGGGCCGTTGAAGCTTTCTTT. Encoded protein: CASSLGQGAVEAFF.

At least ten counts were recorded for this clonotype. The chain combines TRBV29-1 with TRBJ2-5, with D unresolved. Germline V CDR1 and CDR2: SQVTM, ANQGSEA. V was clipped by 7 bases and J by 2 bases, with 11 bases between them. This CDR3 is 12 amino acids long. The CDR3 here is CSAGWRQETQYF. The CDR3 DNA sequence: TGCAGCGCCGGGTGGAGACAAGAGACCCAGTACTTC.

V is TRBV19 and J is TRBJ1-2; perhaps TRBD1 as D (5 bases). The V gene's germline CDR1 is LNHDA and CDR2 SQIVND (reference sequence). The V gene lost 3 bases and the J gene lost 7 bases, with 12 bases spanning the gap. The CDR3 contains 13 residues. In DNA, the CDR3 is TGTGCCAGTAGTATCCTGGGGACCGGTGGCTACACCTTC. Amino acid sequence: CASSILGTGGYTF.

Ten or more counts support this clonotype. The V call is TRBV7-8, the J call TRBJ2-2; TRBD1 matches at 9 bases. CDR3 length: 15 amino acids. Trimming cost V 4 bases and J 5 bases; bases outside gene matches: 5. Germline lookup yields CDR1 SGHVS and CDR2 FQNEAQ. The CDR3 sequence is CASSWGQGRTGELFF. In DNA, the CDR3 is TGTGCCAGCAGCTGGGGACAGGGAAGAACCGGGGAGCTGTTTTTT.

In its sample, this clonotype was seen many times. The V and J genes are TRBV20-1 and TRBJ1-3, with a tentative D call TRBD1 (5 bases). Germline V gives CDR1 DFQATT, CDR2 SNEGSKA (reference sequence). Trimming pared 1 base from V and 2 bases from J, leaving 9 bases between. The CDR3 covers 14 residues. The CDR3 loop reads CSARVSGAGNTIYF. For the CDR3, the DNA is TGCAGTGCTAGAGTTTCGGGGGCTGGAAACACCATATATTTT.

This clonotype was recorded at least ten times. V gene TRBV15 combines with J gene TRBJ2-5, with 8 bases matching TRBD2. CDR3 length: 16 residues. Looked up from germline, CDR1 is LNHNV and CDR2 is YYDKDF (reference sequence). J lost 5 bases, V lost 1 base, and 9 bases had no gene match. As DNA, the CDR3 is TGTGCCACCAGCAGAGGAGCGGCGGGAGGAGTTGAGACCCAGTACTTC. It is translated as CATSRGAAGGVETQYF.

This clonotype was seen repeatedly, ten times or more. The genes are TRBV7-2 and TRBJ2-3, with 9 bases lining up with TRBD2. Germline-derived CDR1 and CDR2 are SGHTA and FQGNSA. CDR3 length: 18 residues. The V and J ends lost 5 bases and 0 bases, in that order; junction bases with no gene match: 12. CDR3 in DNA: TGTGCCAGCAGCCCCACCCAACGGCTAGCGGGAAGCACAGATACGCAGTATTTT. Translation gives CASSPTQRLAGSTDTQYF.

This clonotype was picked up many times. This sequence joins TRBV4-2 and TRBJ2-7; the D is unclear. Germline loops: CDR1 LGHNA, CDR2 YNFKEQ. Trimming took 5 bases from V and 3 from J, leaving 11 bases between them. The CDR3 is 13 amino acids. Here the CDR3 reads CASSLNLGYEQYF. The DNA for the CDR3 is TGTGCCAGCAGCTTAAACCTAGGCTACGAGCAGTACTTC.

This clonotype occurred many times. The V gene is TRBV10-3, the J gene TRBJ2-3; the match to TRBD2 covers 8 bases. The CDR3 consists of 13 residues. After removal of 10 bases from V and 2 bases from J, the junction contained 5 bases not matched to a gene. Germline V gene lookup returns CDR1 ENHRY and CDR2 SYGVKD. The CDR3 loop reads CATDSGNTDTQYF. The CDR3 coding sequence is TGTGCCACGGATAGCGGGAACACAGATACGCAGTATTTT.

The sample holds many counts of this clonotype. The rearrangement uses TRBV24-1 and TRBJ2-1; D is unclear. The CDR3 spans 13 residues. With 9 bases removed from V and 6 bases from J, the gap between germline ends came to 14 bases. Germline V gene lookup returns CDR1 KGHDR and CDR2 SFDVKD. The DNA of the CDR3 is TGTGCCACCGGATCAGCAATGGTCAATGAGCAGTTCTTC. This translates into CATGSAMVNEQFF.

The sample holds many counts of this clonotype. V usage is TRBV7-2 and J usage is TRBJ2-7; D tentatively reads TRBD1 or TRBD2 (5 bases each). CDR1 is SGHTA and CDR2 is FQGNSA in the germline V gene. The CDR3 spans 14 residues. Trimming removed 0 bases at V and 9 bases at J, with 15 bases between. CDR3 amino acids: CASSLALSGGPQYF. The CDR3 DNA reads as TGTGCCAGCAGCTTAGCGCTAAGTGGGGGTCCGCAGTACTTC.

This clonotype appeared a few times. The chain is built from TRBV10-3 and TRBJ2-2; a weak D match, TRBD2 (5 bases). Between the trimmed V and J ends, which lost 3 bases and 4 bases, there was a span of 9 bases. CDR1 and CDR2 from the germline V gene are ENHRY and SYGVKD. CDR3 length equals 14 residues. This CDR3 is CAISDPDFTGELFF. CDR3 bases: TGTGCCATCAGTGACCCGGACTTCACCGGGGAGCTGTTTTTT.

This clonotype was picked up many times. V is TRBV5-6 and J is TRBJ1-4, with 9 positions matching TRBD1. Germline V CDR1 and CDR2: SGHDT, YYEEEE. J was trimmed by 4 bases and V by 4 bases; bases with no gene match: 5. CDR3 size: 15 residues. This CDR3 reads CASSRPGQGNEKLFF. In DNA form, the CDR3 reads TGTGCCAGCAGCCGCCCGGGACAGGGTAATGAAAAACTGTTTTTT.

This clonotype was recorded at least ten times. The chain links TRBV9 to TRBJ2-5, with 8 bases aligning to TRBD1. The CDR3 consists of 15 residues. Looked up from germline, CDR1 is SGDLS and CDR2 is YYNGEE. V lost 1 base and J lost 1; bases outside the gene matches: 3. The CDR3 nucleotides read TGTGCCAGCAGCGTACTAACAGGGGGCCAAGAGACCCAGTACTTC. This translates into CASSVLTGGQETQYF.

This clonotype came up many times. The chain carries TRBV24-1 and TRBJ2-2; possibly TRBD1 or TRBD2 for D (5 bases each). This CDR3 is 17 amino acids long. Germline V gives CDR1 KGHDR, CDR2 SFDVKD. V was trimmed by 3 bases and J by 5 bases, leaving 18 bases between them. The CDR3 coding sequence is TGTGCCACCAGTGATAATCGAAGGGACCGCGCAACCGGGGAGCTGTTTTTT. Residues: CATSDNRRDRATGELFF.

This clonotype was seen ten or more times. The chain combines TRBV20-1 with TRBJ2-7; 10 bases are a match to TRBD2. Per the germline V gene, CDR1 is DFQATT and CDR2 is SNEGSKA (reference sequence). The CDR3 is 17 residues long. Trimming took 0 bases from V and 4 from J; bases not matched to a gene: 12. The CDR3 DNA reads as TGCAGTGCTAGAGATACCAGCGGGAGGGCCGGGGGGTACGAGCAGTACTTC. Residues: CSARDTSGRAGGYEQYF.

This clonotype showed up many times. The chain has TRBV7-8 and TRBJ1-3; 7 positions match TRBD1. The CDR3 spans 15 residues. V lost 7 bases, J lost 0 bases, and 6 bases stayed unmatched. Germline-derived CDR1 and CDR2 are SGHVS and FQNEAQ. CDR3 region: CASMRGGLSGNTIYF. In DNA, the CDR3 is TGTGCCAGCATGAGAGGGGGCCTCTCTGGAAACACCATATATTTT.

A remark on this clonotype: A read error may account for a junction end that differs from germline. This sequence joins TRBV5-5 and TRBJ1-2, with 7 bases that match TRBD1. The germline CDR1 and CDR2 sequences are SGHKS and YYEKEE (reference sequence). The CDR3 spans 13 residues. CDR3 protein: CAISLGQNYGYTF. CDR3 nucleotides: TGTGCCATCAGCTTGGGACAGAACTATGGCTACACCTTC.

The table lists this clonotype with many counts. This sequence joins TRBV12-3 or TRBV12-4 and TRBJ1-1; D uncertain. V gave up 4 bases and J gave up 1 base, with 7 bases separating them. This CDR3 comprises 13 residues. CDR3 amino acids: CASSSLGNTEAFF. The CDR3 nucleotides are TGTGCCAGCAGTTCCCTTGGGAACACTGAAGCTTTCTTT.

Many counts were recorded for this clonotype. The chain is built from TRBV20-1 and TRBJ1-2; 9 bases match TRBD1. The germline V gene has CDR1 DFQATT and CDR2 SNEGSKA (reference sequence). This CDR3 is built from 12 residues. The CDR3 DNA reads TGCATCACAGGGGGCCAAAACTATGGCTACACCTTC. It translates to CITGGQNYGYTF.

This clonotype was observed many times. This chain joins TRBV20-1 and TRBJ2-7; D perhaps matches TRBD1 (5 bases). The CDR3 runs 13 residues. Germline-derived CDR1 and CDR2 are DFQATT and SNEGSKA (reference sequence). Trimming cost V 4 bases and J 2 bases, with 12 bases left between them. The CDR3 DNA reads as TGCAGTGCTAAAGGGGTCACCCCCTACGAGCAGTACTTC. As protein: CSAKGVTPYEQYF.

This clonotype was counted many times. CDR3 residues: CASSFRGTEAFF. For the CDR3, the DNA is TGTGCCAGCAGTTTTCGGGGGACTGAAGCTTTCTTT. The V and J genes are TRBV12-3 or TRBV12-4 and TRBJ1-1; a possible D gene is TRBD1 (5 bases). V was trimmed by 3 bases and J by 5 bases, leaving 7 bases between them. The CDR3 consists of 12 residues.

This clonotype was found many times. The chain is built from TRBV20-1 and TRBJ2-3; TRBD1 aligns across 8 bases. The V gene's germline CDR1 is DFQATT and CDR2 SNEGSKA (reference sequence). The junction had 2 bases not matched to a gene; V was cut back by 3 bases and J by 3 bases. The CDR3 has 13 amino acids. The CDR3 loop reads CSASRTGTDTQYF. Written as DNA, the CDR3 is TGCAGTGCTAGTAGGACAGGGACAGATACGCAGTATTTT.